In its sample, the clone carrying this T cell receptor beta chain was seen many times. The PCR contained 60 Vbeta and 13 Jbeta primers. Data came from immunoSEQ multiplex PCR; TCRdb stores just in-frame clones and leaves some out. The repertoire holds around 130,000 clones, with about 80% as singletons. The data originate from a study of cytomegalovirus exposure and HLA in healthy donors. Background on the study: Across 350 to 400 genotyped donors, roughly 80% landed in the Caucasian-associated ancestry cluster.

The CDR3 runs 15 residues. Per the germline V gene, CDR1 is MNHNS and CDR2 is SASEGT. The V end lost 1 base, the J end lost 6 bases, and 14 bases lay between the germline ends. The receptor was derived from a man aged 45-65 years in good health and CMV-seronegative. The genes are TRBV6-1 and TRBJ2-3; possible D gene TRBD1, 5 bases. The sequencing input was PBMCs. CDR3 region: CASSEGSRAADTQYF. In DNA, the CDR3 is TGTGCCAGCAGTGAAGGAAGCAGGGCGGCGGATACGCAGTATTTT.